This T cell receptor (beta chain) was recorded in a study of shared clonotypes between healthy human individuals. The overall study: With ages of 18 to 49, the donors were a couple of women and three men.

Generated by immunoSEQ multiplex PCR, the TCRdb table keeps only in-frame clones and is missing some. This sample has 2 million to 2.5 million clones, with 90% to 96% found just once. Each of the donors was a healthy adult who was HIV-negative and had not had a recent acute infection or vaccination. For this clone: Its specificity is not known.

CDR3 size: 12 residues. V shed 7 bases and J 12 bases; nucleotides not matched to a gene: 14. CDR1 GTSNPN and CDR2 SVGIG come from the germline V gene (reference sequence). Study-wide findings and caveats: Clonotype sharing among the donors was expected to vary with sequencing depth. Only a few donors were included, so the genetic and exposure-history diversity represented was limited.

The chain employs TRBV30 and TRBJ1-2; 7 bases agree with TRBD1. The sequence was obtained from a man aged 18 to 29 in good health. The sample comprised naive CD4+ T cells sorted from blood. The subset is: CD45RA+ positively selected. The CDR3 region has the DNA TGTGCCTTTCGACAGGGTGACACCGGGGACACCTTC. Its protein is CAFRQGDTGDTF.